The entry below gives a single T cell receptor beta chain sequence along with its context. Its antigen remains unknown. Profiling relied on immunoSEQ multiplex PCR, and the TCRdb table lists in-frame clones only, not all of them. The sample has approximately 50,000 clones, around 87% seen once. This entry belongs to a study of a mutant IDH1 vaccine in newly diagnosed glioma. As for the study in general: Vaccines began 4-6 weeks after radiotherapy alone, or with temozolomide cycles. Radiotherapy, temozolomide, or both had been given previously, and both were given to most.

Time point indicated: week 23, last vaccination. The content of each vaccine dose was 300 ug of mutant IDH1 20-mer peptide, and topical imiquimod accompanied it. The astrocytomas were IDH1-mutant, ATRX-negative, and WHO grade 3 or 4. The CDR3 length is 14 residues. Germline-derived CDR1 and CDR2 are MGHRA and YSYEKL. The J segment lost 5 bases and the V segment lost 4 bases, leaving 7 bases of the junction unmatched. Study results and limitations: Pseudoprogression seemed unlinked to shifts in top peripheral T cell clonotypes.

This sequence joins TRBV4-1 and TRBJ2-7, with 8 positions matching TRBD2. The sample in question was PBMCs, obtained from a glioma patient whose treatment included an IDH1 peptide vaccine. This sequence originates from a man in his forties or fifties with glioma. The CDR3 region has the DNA TGCGCCAGCAGCCCCGGGGGGGGCAAGGACGAGCAGTACTTC. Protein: CASSPGGGKDEQYF.